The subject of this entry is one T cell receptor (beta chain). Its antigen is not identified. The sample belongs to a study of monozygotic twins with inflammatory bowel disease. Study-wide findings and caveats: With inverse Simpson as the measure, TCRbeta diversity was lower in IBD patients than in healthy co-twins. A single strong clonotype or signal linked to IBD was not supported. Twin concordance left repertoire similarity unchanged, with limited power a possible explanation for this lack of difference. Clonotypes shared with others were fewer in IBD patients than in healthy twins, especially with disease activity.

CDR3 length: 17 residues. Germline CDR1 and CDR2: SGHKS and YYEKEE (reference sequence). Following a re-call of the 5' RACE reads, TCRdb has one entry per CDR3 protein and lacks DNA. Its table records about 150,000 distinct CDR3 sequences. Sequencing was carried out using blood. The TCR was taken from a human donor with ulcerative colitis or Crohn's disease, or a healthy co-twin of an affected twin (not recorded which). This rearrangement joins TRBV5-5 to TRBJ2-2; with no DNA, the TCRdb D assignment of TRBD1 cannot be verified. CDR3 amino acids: CASISFLGQGATGELFF.